This TCR beta chain was sequenced during a study of CD8 T cells in Susac syndrome. RNA totalling roughly 0.5 to 1 ug underwent reverse transcription with random hexamers. TCRdb re-called the immunoSEQ multiplex PCR reads through MiXCR, storing one row per CDR3 protein. The sample includes 120,000 to 150,000 distinct CDR3 sequences, roughly 94% of them seen just once. The healthy controls were matched to patients by age and sex. The TCR was taken from a human donor in good health. Sequencing was carried out using CD4+ T cells from PBMCs.

The CDR3 spells CSARDRGGPNYGYTF. The CDR3 DNA sequence: TGCAGTGCTAGAGATAGAGGGGGGCCTAACTATGGCTACACCTTC. The chain couples TRBV20-1 to TRBJ1-2; D is possibly TRBD1 (6 bases). The CDR3 runs 15 residues. Germline-derived CDR1 and CDR2 are DFQATT and SNEGSKA (reference sequence). Trimming removed 0 bases from V and 0 bases from J, with 11 bases in between.